The 13 T cell receptor beta chains below were found in one sample sequenced in a study of T cells in Graves' hyperthyroidism and ophthalmopathy. There were TCR beta CDR3 regions amplified from RNA transcripts. HTBI primers were employed in a first-round RT-PCR of the TCR CDR3. TCRdb called the multiplex PCR reads again in MiXCR, with one record for every CDR3 protein. The sample has 540,000 or so distinct CDR3 sequences, 40% to 55% seen once. Input material: peripheral blood or thyroid tissue (not recorded which). Every receptor here comes from an adult woman with Graves' disease, either hyperthyroidism or ophthalmopathy (not recorded which).

The rearrangement uses TRBV6-5 and TRBJ1-5; the D gene is possibly TRBD1 (6 bases). The CDR3 consists of 16 residues. CDR1 and CDR2 (germline): MNHEY, SVGAGI. V was shortened by 4 bases and J by 0 bases, with 13 bases between the two germline ends. DNA for the CDR3: TGTGCCAGCAGTTCTATGGCAGGGGCTAGCAATCAGCCCCAGCATTTT. Its protein product is CASSSMAGASNQPQHF.

The CDR3 sequence is CASSQMTGGYGYTF. Written as DNA, the CDR3 is TGTGCCAGTAGCCAAATGACAGGAGGCTATGGCTACACCTTC. The gene calls are TRBV19 and TRBJ1-2, with D perhaps TRBD1 (6 bases). V lost 6 bases to trimming and J lost 4 bases, with 15 bases between them. CDR1 is LNHDA, CDR2 SQIVND, per germline (reference sequence). This CDR3 comprises 14 residues.

This clonotype appeared many times. The CDR3 DNA reads TGTGCCAGTAGGGGGACAGTGGGAGTCTGGAGCAATCAGCCCCAGCATTTT. Its protein product is CASRGTVGVWSNQPQHF. The chain recombines TRBV19 with TRBJ1-5; 7 bases agree with TRBD1. The CDR3 has 17 residues. Germline assignment: CDR1 LNHDA and CDR2 SQIVND (reference sequence). Germline trimming cut 6 bases from V and 1 base from J; bases unmatched to any gene: 12.

This clonotype was observed a single time. The chain combines TRBV7-2 with TRBJ1-5; D might be TRBD1 (5 bases). The V gene lost 7 bases and the J gene lost 11 bases, with 18 bases spanning the gap. The CDR3 totals 13 residues. Germline V gives CDR1 SGHTA, CDR2 FQGNSA. CDR3 residues: CASTPGTLGTQHF. The CDR3 DNA is TGTGCCAGCACCCCCGGGACCTTAGGGACCCAGCATTTT.

In regard to this clonotype: An end of the junction differs from the germline gene, which may be a read error. The chain employs TRBV5-5 and TRBJ1-5; a weak D match, TRBD1 (5 bases). In germline, CDR1 is SGHKS, CDR2 YYEKEE (reference sequence). CDR3 length equals 15 residues. The CDR3 DNA reads as TGTGCCAGCAGCTTGGACGGGACGGTCAATCAGCTCCAGCATTTT. This codes for CASSLDGTVNQLQHF.

In DNA, the CDR3 is TGTGCCAGCTCATTTGACAAAAATCAGCCCCAGCATTTT. Its protein product is CASSFDKNQPQHF. The V gene is TRBV18, the J gene TRBJ1-5; no clear D. CDR3 size: 13 residues. Trimming stripped 5 bases from V and 4 bases from J, with 9 bases between. Germline-derived CDR1 and CDR2 are KGHSH and LQKENI.

Comments on this clonotype: Since the CDR3 does not end with the conserved phenylalanine or tryptophan, this likely comes from a read error. Because the CDR3's place on the DNA is in doubt, the DNA is left out and the CDR3 is given as listed by TCRdb. The rearrangement joins TRBV7-2 to TRBJ2-5; the DNA was not used to check the table's D call, TRBD2. Germline lookup yields CDR1 SGHTA and CDR2 FQGNSA. The CDR3 sequence runs 15 residues, both termini included. The CDR3: CASSSRMGGGYTFGS.

The chain couples TRBV20-1 to TRBJ2-7, with D perhaps assigned TRBD1 or TRBD2 (6 bases each). Germline V lookup: CDR1 DFQATT, CDR2 SNEGSKA (reference sequence). The CDR3 is 12 residues long. V lost 8 bases and J 0 bases, leaving 11 bases between the germline ends. As DNA, the CDR3 is TGCAGTCCCAGGGGAGGCTCCTACGAGCAGTACTTC. The encoded protein is CSPRGGSYEQYF.

V is TRBV10-3 and J is TRBJ1-3; 9 bases fit TRBD1. This CDR3 has 17 amino acids. CDR1 is ENHRY and CDR2 is SYGVKD in the germline V gene. J was trimmed by 1 base and V by 6 bases; bases with no gene match: 10. CDR3 in amino acids: CAISEKGTGSSGNTIYF. The CDR3 DNA reads TGTGCCATCAGCGAAAAGGGGACAGGGAGTTCTGGAAACACCATATATTTT.

The CDR3: CNQDEQYF. CDR3 coding DNA: TGCAACCAGGATGAGCAGTACTTC. This sequence joins TRBV29-1 and TRBJ2-7; no clear D. In germline, CDR1 is SQVTM, CDR2 ANQGSEA. The CDR3 runs to 8 residues.

The chain combines TRBV29-1 with TRBJ2-7, with D maybe TRBD2 (7 bases). CDR3 length: 12 residues. Germline CDR1 and CDR2: SQVTM and ANQGSEA. V was pared by 8 bases and J by 1 base, with 12 bases between. CDR3 coding DNA: TGCAGCCCGCGGGGGCCTTCCTACGAGCAGTACTTC. It encodes CSPRGPSYEQYF.

This clonotype showed up many times. V gene TRBV9 combines with J gene TRBJ1-2; D is ambiguous. Looked up from germline, CDR1 is SGDLS and CDR2 is YYNGEE. This CDR3 is 12 amino acids long. Trimming stripped 3 bases from V and 6 bases from J, with 9 bases between. CDR3 in amino acids: CASSAGIHGYTF. Here the CDR3 DNA reads TGTGCCAGCAGCGCGGGGATCCATGGCTACACCTTC.

This clonotype was seen many times. The rearrangement joins TRBV6-5 to TRBJ1-4; D unclear. The V end lost 0 bases, the J end lost 2 bases, and 7 bases lay between the germline ends. Germline V lookup: CDR1 MNHEY, CDR2 SVGAGI. The CDR3 covers 15 residues. DNA for the CDR3: TGTGCCAGCAGTTACTCTGGGATGACTAATGAAAAACTGTTTTTT. Translation: CASSYSGMTNEKLFF.